This entry features one T cell receptor (beta chain) sequence. Its specificity is unknown. This record comes from a study of yellow fever vaccine responses in identical twins. General study results and limits: Twin vaccine T cell responses reportedly seemed partly convergent, partly personalized.

Using its own MiXCR run on the RT-PCR reads, TCRdb lists one record per CDR3 protein. Of approximately 3,800 distinct CDR3 sequences listed, almost 90% are singletons. V was trimmed by 8 bases and J by 8 bases, leaving 16 bases between them. The CDR3 covers 13 residues. Germline V gives CDR1 MGHDK, CDR2 SYGVNS. The sample consisted of T cells from blood (PBMCs), unsorted or a sorted subset (not recorded which), taken before or after yellow fever vaccination (not recorded which). The sequence was obtained from a woman between 18 and 29 years old who received the yellow fever vaccine. J is TRBJ2-1 and V is TRBV25-1; D may be TRBD1 (6 bases). The CDR3 DNA reads as TGTGCCAGCGGCGACAGGCTTGTCGATGAGCAGTTCTTC. It specifies CASGDRLVDEQFF. The complete variable domain, with remaining parts taken from reference TRBV25-1 and TRBJ2-1, reads EADIYQTPRYLVIGTGKKITLECSQTMGHDKMYWYQQDPGMELHLIHYSYGVNSTEKGDLSSESTVSRIRTEHFPLTLESARPSHTSQYLCASGDRLVDEQFFGPGTRLTVL.